This TCR beta chain emerged from a study of blood T cell repertoires in COVID-19 (dated by TCRdb to 2019 to 2021). For the wider study: Samples from collaborators originated in the United States, Italy and Spain and spanned both the acute and convalescent phases of COVID-19. The prospective study material was composed of cDNA or gDNA derived from T cells, B-cell-depleted T cells, or PBMCs. The dataset comprised deeply sampled blood TCRbeta repertoires from subjects exposed to, actively infected with, or recovered from COVID-19. A freely available public database, intended as a resource for researchers studying the immune response to SARS-CoV-2, is where the repertoires were released. The samples were drawn from two sources: the first 160 participants of the ongoing ImmuneRACE study, and over 1,000 subjects contributed by 6 global collaborators. Sample metadata almost always included a de-identified subject ID, COVID-19 status, age in years and sex. HLA class I and class II types, where available, came from metadata supplied by the sample provider rather than from assay-based typing. The research as a whole found: Clinical and demographic metadata were provided uncurated, with the amount varying by source and participant.

The germline ends are 3 bases apart after V is trimmed by 7 bases and J by 0 bases. Reading the germline V gene gives CDR1 MNHEY and CDR2 SVGAGI. Spanning cysteine to phenylalanine, the CDR3 consists of 11 amino acids. The kept DNA is CDR3 alone, 33 bases in frame from the first base. In Seattle, one collaborating source enrolled patients while the infection was active and tracked those patients longitudinally over the course of disease. The collaborating institutions used their own protocols to collect whole blood in K2EDTA tubes. For TCRbeta analysis, collaborators shipped samples as frozen whole blood, isolated PBMCs, or DNA extracted from either of those sample types. The immunoSEQ Assay, a bias-controlled multiplex PCR, was used to amplify TCRbeta CDR3 regions from genomic DNA. On the study's bioinformatics: Within the assay, amplification of reference gene primers was used to estimate how many nucleated cells each sample contained. To quantify the absolute abundance of each unique TCRbeta CDR3 rearrangement, sequence reads were collapsed and filtered. Productive Simpson clonality was computed per sample as the square root of Simpson's diversity index over productive rearrangements. TCRdb obtained this table from immuneACCESS and retained in-frame rearrangements with V and J assigned. These tables miss some clones; where compared with another copy, unresolved V genes account for less than half of the shortfall, and the remainder is unexplained. From that table come the V and J calls and clone size; the DNA was used to work out D and trimming. Within this sample are approximately 350,000 clones, with more than 70% of them counted one time only. The ten most abundant clones make up around 3% of the sample.

As for this clone: Its antigen is unknown. Base qualities are not at hand, and no much larger clone is one base apart.

Input material: peripheral blood. In this chain, TRBV6-5 is recombined with TRBJ2-5; the D gene lacks a confident call. This receptor was obtained from a young woman with COVID-19, enrolled during active disease. Here the CDR3 is given as CASTYQETQYF. The nucleotides read TGTGCCAGCACCTACCAAGAGACCCAGTACTTC.